Listed here are 25 T cell receptor beta chains from one sample, sequenced in a study of CD8 T cells in Susac syndrome. Random hexamers were used to reverse transcribe an amount of roughly 0.5 to 1 ug RNA. Via MiXCR, TCRdb re-called the immunoSEQ multiplex PCR reads, giving one row per CDR3 protein. The table records about 60,000 distinct CDR3 sequences, 94% of them present only once. The sample was CD8+ T cells from PBMCs. These receptors were obtained from a human donor with multiple sclerosis.

The chain is built from TRBV30 and TRBJ1-2; D is ambiguous. The ends were cut back, 5 bases at V and 5 bases at J, with 15 bases in the middle. The length of the CDR3 is 13 residues. CDR1 is GTSNPN and CDR2 is SVGIG in the germline V gene (reference sequence). CDR3 DNA sequence: TGTGCCTGGGGTCCCGCGGGGAATTATGGCTACACCTTC. Its translation is CAWGPAGNYGYTF.

The V and J genes are TRBV20-1 and TRBJ2-1; a weak D match, TRBD2 (6 bases). Per the germline V gene, CDR1 is DFQATT and CDR2 is SNEGSKA (reference sequence). The germline V and J ends were trimmed by 0 bases and 8 bases, with 20 bases remaining between them. There are 16 residues in the CDR3. In nucleotides, the CDR3 is TGCAGTGCTAGAGAATTAGCGGAACAAGGCCCGGATGAGCAGTTCTTC. Protein: CSARELAEQGPDEQFF.

The rearrangement links TRBV29-1 to TRBJ2-7, with D perhaps TRBD2 (5 bases). Trimming removed 3 bases from V and 0 bases from J, with 12 bases in between. This CDR3 region has 14 residues. Germline values: CDR1 SQVTM, CDR2 ANQGSEA. The DNA of the CDR3 is TGCAGCGTTGATGTGGGAGTAAGCTCCTACGAGCAGTACTTC. Amino acids: CSVDVGVSSYEQYF.

The chain couples TRBV27 to TRBJ1-2; D call uncertain. Germline V gives CDR1 MNHEY, CDR2 SMNVEV (reference sequence). The CDR3 has 16 residues. Trimming shortened V by 6 bases and J by 4 bases, and 21 bases separated the two germline ends. Here the CDR3 reads CASRTTSGSPGYGYTF. CDR3 nucleotide sequence: TGTGCCAGCAGGACGACGTCGGGGTCCCCGGGCTATGGCTACACCTTC.

The J gene is TRBJ1-1, the V gene TRBV30; no clear D gene. This CDR3 spans 13 amino acids. The V gene lost 1 base and the J gene lost 6 bases, with 12 bases spanning the gap. The germline CDR1 and CDR2 sequences are GTSNPN and SVGIG (reference sequence). CDR3 bases: TGTGCCTGGAGTGGAGATTTGGGCCCTGAAGCTTTCTTT. Amino acids: CAWSGDLGPEAFF.

The chain is built from TRBV2 and TRBJ2-7; 7 nucleotides align to TRBD1. Germline V lookup: CDR1 SNHLY, CDR2 FYNNEI. The CDR3 is made up of 15 amino acids. V gave up 1 base and J gave up 1 base; unmatched junction bases: 4. CDR3 protein: CASSEGQGESYEQYF. CDR3 nucleotides: TGTGCCAGCAGTGAAGGGCAGGGGGAGTCCTACGAGCAGTACTTC. The variable domain in full, with the rest retrieved from reference TRBV2 and TRBJ2-7, is EPEVTQTPSHQVTQMGQEVILRCVPISNHLYFYWYRQILGQKVEFLVSFYNNEISEKSEIFDDQFSVERPDGSNFTLKIRSTKLEDSAMYFCASSEGQGESYEQYFGPGTRLTVT.

The genes are TRBV15 and TRBJ2-1, with 9 bases fitting TRBD2. CDR3 size: 18 residues. The V and J ends lost 0 bases and 5 bases, in that order; junction bases with no gene match: 11. Germline lookup yields CDR1 LNHNV and CDR2 YYDKDF (reference sequence). The CDR3 loop reads CATSRDPLRGGGDNEQFF. CDR3 nucleotides: TGTGCCACCAGCAGAGATCCCTTGCGGGGGGGCGGGGACAATGAGCAGTTCTTC.

The chain is built from TRBV19 and TRBJ1-4; D call uncertain. CDR1 LNHDA and CDR2 SQIVND come from the germline V gene (reference sequence). The CDR3 spans 14 residues. The V end was cut by 7 bases, the J end by 0 bases, with 9 bases between. This CDR3 is CASTGFATNEKLFF. Written as DNA, the CDR3 is TGTGCCAGTACAGGTTTCGCAACTAATGAAAAACTGTTTTTT.

V gene TRBV12-3 or TRBV12-4 combines with J gene TRBJ2-7; D remains ambiguous. The CDR3 totals 12 residues. Trimming stripped 7 bases from V and 0 bases from J, with 7 bases between. CDR3 amino acids: CASTDISYEQYF. In nucleotides, the CDR3 is TGTGCCAGCACAGATATCTCCTACGAGCAGTACTTC.

CDR3 sequence (DNA): TGTGCCACGGCCGGGATGAGGACTGAAGCTTTCTTT. Translated, it gives CATAGMRTEAFF. The J gene is TRBJ1-1, the V gene TRBV15; D unclear. V was cut by 9 bases and J by 5 bases, with 13 bases left in between. The CDR3 consists of 12 residues. CDR1 and CDR2 from the germline V gene are LNHNV and YYDKDF (reference sequence).

The chain is built from TRBV27 and TRBJ2-1; maybe TRBD1 (6 bases). The CDR3 consists of 17 residues. Between the trimmed V and J ends, which lost 1 base and 5 bases, there was a span of 18 bases. Germline V CDR1 and CDR2: MNHEY, SMNVEV (reference sequence). CDR3 protein: CASSLYGRLGTHNEQFF. DNA for the CDR3: TGTGCCAGCAGTTTATATGGGAGATTGGGGACACACAATGAGCAGTTCTTC.

V usage is TRBV20-1 and J usage is TRBJ1-1; perhaps TRBD1 as D (5 bases). V lost 6 bases to trimming and J lost 6 bases, with 26 bases between them. CDR1 DFQATT and CDR2 SNEGSKA come from the germline V gene (reference sequence). The CDR3 extends over 16 amino acids. In DNA form, the CDR3 reads TGCAGTGCACCAGGGCCTTTAGTAGGGGTATACGCTGAAGCTTTCTTT. Protein: CSAPGPLVGVYAEAFF.

The V call is TRBV19, the J call TRBJ2-1; D might be TRBD2 (5 bases). V was clipped by 2 bases and J by 7 bases, with 6 bases between them. This CDR3 contains 12 residues. CDR1 and CDR2 from the germline V gene are LNHDA and SQIVND (reference sequence). This CDR3 reads CASSIPGNEQFF. CDR3 sequence (DNA): TGTGCCAGTAGTATACCGGGAAATGAGCAGTTCTTC.

The V call is TRBV12-5, the J call TRBJ2-2, with 7 bases identical to TRBD1. This CDR3 spans 13 amino acids. Trimming at V came to 7 bases and at J to 7 bases, leaving 6 bases not matched to a gene. The germline gives CDR1 LGHNT, CDR2 FRNRAP. As DNA, the CDR3 is TGTGCTAGTGCCGAACAGGGGCACGGGGAGCTGTTTTTT. Its translation: CASAEQGHGELFF.

The chain recombines TRBV29-1 with TRBJ1-2, with a possible D match to TRBD1 (5 bases). V lost 3 bases and J 5 bases, leaving 13 bases between the germline ends. The CDR3 is 13 residues long. The germline gives CDR1 SQVTM, CDR2 ANQGSEA. The DNA of the CDR3 is TGCAGCGTTGATATTTCGGGGCAGTATGGCTACACCTTC. This translates into CSVDISGQYGYTF.

This rearrangement joins TRBV11-2 to TRBJ2-7; a weak D match, TRBD1 (6 bases). CDR3 size: 16 residues. Looked up from germline, CDR1 is SGHAT and CDR2 is FQNNGV. Trimming stripped 3 bases from V and 4 bases from J, with 19 bases between. In DNA, the CDR3 is TGTGCCAGCAGCTTTGTGGGGGTAGGGGGTACGTACGAGCAGTACTTC. Translated, it gives CASSFVGVGGTYEQYF.

The V and J genes are TRBV5-4 and TRBJ2-7; tentatively, D is TRBD1 (5 bases). This CDR3 region has 12 residues. V lost 3 bases, J lost 3 bases, and 7 bases lay in between. The germline V gene has CDR1 SGHNT and CDR2 YYREEE (reference sequence). The chain's CDR3 is CASSSDNYEQYF. For the CDR3, the DNA is TGTGCCAGCAGCTCGGACAACTACGAGCAGTACTTC.

The rearrangement joins TRBV11-2 to TRBJ2-5; D might be TRBD1 (5 bases). Germline V gene data show CDR1 as SGHAT and CDR2 as FQNNGV. The CDR3 spans 16 residues. Trimming left V 5 bases short and J 7 bases short, with 23 bases between. CDR3 in amino acids: CASSGPSVDGQGTQYF. CDR3 nucleotides: TGTGCCAGCAGCGGACCGTCTGTCGACGGTCAGGGGACCCAGTACTTC.

J is TRBJ1-2 and V is TRBV3-1; no clear D gene. The V end was cut by 0 bases, the J end by 1 base, with 6 bases between. The CDR3 sequence is 14 residues long. The V gene's germline CDR1 is LGHDT and CDR2 YNNKEL (reference sequence). This CDR3 reads CASSQETYNYGYTF. The CDR3 coding sequence is TGTGCCAGCAGCCAAGAGACTTATAACTATGGCTACACCTTC.

This clonotype was seen a handful of times. This chain uses TRBV27 with TRBJ2-7; TRBD1 matches 11 bases. Germline CDR1 reads MNHEY; CDR2 reads SMNVEV (reference sequence). The CDR3 consists of 15 residues. Trimming at V came to 2 bases and at J to 2 bases, leaving 2 bases not matched to a gene. For the CDR3, the DNA is TGTGCCAGCAGTTTAGTGGGACAGGGGGCCTACGAGCAGTACTTC. The encoded protein is CASSLVGQGAYEQYF.

On this clonotype: One end of the junction is discordant with germline, which a read error may explain. CDR3 loop: CASSGTVF. CDR3 sequence (DNA): TGTGCCAGCAGCGGGACTGTCTTC. The chain links TRBV7-9 to TRBJ2-1; the D gene is possibly TRBD2 (6 bases). Looked up from germline, CDR1 is SEHNR and CDR2 is FQNEAQ (reference sequence). This CDR3 spans 8 amino acids.

The V and J genes are TRBV20-1 and TRBJ2-7; D gene unclear. The V and J ends lost 7 bases and 4 bases respectively, with 35 bases between them. From germline, CDR1 is DFQATT and CDR2 SNEGSKA (reference sequence). CDR3 length: 19 amino acids. The CDR3 DNA sequence: TGCAGTGTCACCCGGAGTGGGGATCCCTCGGATCGCTTTACTTACGAGCAGTACTTC. Its translation: CSVTRSGDPSDRFTYEQYF.

This chain uses TRBV19 with TRBJ2-7, with 10 nucleotides matching TRBD1. CDR1 is LNHDA, CDR2 SQIVND, per germline (reference sequence). V shed 5 bases, J shed 0 bases, and the junction held 4 bases outside the gene matches. This CDR3 comprises 15 residues. CDR3 DNA sequence: TGTGCCAGTAGTTCCCGGACAGGGGGCTCCTACGAGCAGTACTTC. It codes for CASSSRTGGSYEQYF.

The V call is TRBV29-1, the J call TRBJ2-5; no definite D call. The CDR3 contains 15 residues. V was pared by 2 bases and J by 4 bases, with 17 bases between. Germline CDR1 and CDR2: SQVTM and ANQGSEA. Here the CDR3 reads CSVETDLISGETQYF. The DNA of the CDR3 is TGCAGCGTTGAAACCGATTTGATATCAGGAGAGACCCAGTACTTC.

V is TRBV24-1 and J is TRBJ2-1, with D hard to call. Germline V gene lookup returns CDR1 KGHDR and CDR2 SFDVKD. The CDR3 consists of 14 residues. With 0 bases removed from V and 3 bases from J, the gap between germline ends came to 5 bases. CDR3 coding DNA: TGTGCCACCAGTGATTTGGCGGACTACAATGAGCAGTTCTTC. Translated, it gives CATSDLADYNEQFF.